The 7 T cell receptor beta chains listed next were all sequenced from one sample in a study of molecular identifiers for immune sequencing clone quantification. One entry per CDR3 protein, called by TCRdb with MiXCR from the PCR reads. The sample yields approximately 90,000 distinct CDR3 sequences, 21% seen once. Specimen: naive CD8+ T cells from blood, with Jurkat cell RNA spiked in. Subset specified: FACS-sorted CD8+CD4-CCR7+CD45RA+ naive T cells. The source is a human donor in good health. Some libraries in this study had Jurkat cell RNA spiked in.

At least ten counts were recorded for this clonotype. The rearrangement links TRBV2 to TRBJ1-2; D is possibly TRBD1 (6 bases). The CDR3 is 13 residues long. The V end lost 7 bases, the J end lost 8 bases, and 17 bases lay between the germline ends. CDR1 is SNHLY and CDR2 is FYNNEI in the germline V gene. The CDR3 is CASTLGGQRGYTF. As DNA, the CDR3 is TGTGCCAGCACCCTGGGGGGGCAGAGGGGCTACACCTTC.

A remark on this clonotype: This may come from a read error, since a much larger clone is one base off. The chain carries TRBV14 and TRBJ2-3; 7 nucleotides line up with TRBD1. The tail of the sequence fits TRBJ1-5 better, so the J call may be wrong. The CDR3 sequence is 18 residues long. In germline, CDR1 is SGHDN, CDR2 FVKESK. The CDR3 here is CASSQDMTTGASTDTQHF. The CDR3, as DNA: TGTGCCAGCAGCCAAGATATGACCACAGGGGCTAGCACAGATACGCAGCATTTT.

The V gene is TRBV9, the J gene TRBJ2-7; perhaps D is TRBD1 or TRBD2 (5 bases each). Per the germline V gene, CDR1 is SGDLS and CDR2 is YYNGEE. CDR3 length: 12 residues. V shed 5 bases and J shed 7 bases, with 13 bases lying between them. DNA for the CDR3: TGTGCCAGCAGAGGATTGGGGGAAGAGCAGTACTTC. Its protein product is CASRGLGEEQYF.

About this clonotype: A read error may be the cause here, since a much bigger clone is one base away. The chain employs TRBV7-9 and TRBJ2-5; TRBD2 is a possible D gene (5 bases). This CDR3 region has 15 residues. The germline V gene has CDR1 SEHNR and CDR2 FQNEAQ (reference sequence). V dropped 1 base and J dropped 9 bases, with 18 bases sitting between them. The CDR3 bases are TGTGCCAGCAGCTTAGGATTCACCCAGGAGGAGGCCCAGTACTTC. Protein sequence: CASSLGFTQEEAQYF.

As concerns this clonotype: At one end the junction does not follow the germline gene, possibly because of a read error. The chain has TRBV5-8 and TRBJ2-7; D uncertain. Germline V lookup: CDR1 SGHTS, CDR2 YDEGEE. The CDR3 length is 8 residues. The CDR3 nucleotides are TGTGCCAGCAGCCTACCCCACTTC. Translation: CASSLPHF.

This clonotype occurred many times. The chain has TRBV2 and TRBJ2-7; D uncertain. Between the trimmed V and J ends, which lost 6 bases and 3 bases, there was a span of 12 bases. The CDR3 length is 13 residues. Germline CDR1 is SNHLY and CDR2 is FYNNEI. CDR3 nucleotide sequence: TGTGCCAGCAGGCCTGGAGAAGTCTACGAGCAGTACTTC. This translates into CASRPGEVYEQYF.

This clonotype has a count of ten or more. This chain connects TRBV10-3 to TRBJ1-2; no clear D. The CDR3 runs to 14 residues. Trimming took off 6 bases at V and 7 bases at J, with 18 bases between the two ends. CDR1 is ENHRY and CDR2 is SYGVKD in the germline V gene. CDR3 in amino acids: CAIRSEEARIGYTF. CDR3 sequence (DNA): TGTGCCATCAGGAGTGAGGAAGCAAGGATTGGCTACACCTTC.